Listed below are T cell receptor beta chains from one sample, sequenced in a study of cytomegalovirus exposure and HLA in healthy donors. Sequencing was performed with immunoSEQ multiplex PCR; in TCRdb, only in-frame clones are kept and a portion is missing. The repertoire consists of fewer than 250,000 clones, with 60% to 80% occurring once and the leading ten covering 3% to 3.5%. Input material: PBMCs. These TCRs come from a woman younger than 45 in good health and CMV-seropositive. The CDR3 runs from the conserved cysteine through the conserved F or W. The order of the fields is J gene, CDR3 length, V gene, D gene, clone size, CDR3 DNA, CDR3 protein. A D gene is named only where the DNA matches it firmly. Clone size appears in some rows only: once, few, many, or a class for an expanded clone.

>TRBJ1-2|13|TRBV7-9|TRBD1|NA
TGTGCCAGCAGCGACCGGACAGGATATGGCTACACCTTC
CASSDRTGYGYTF
>TRBJ2-1|12|TRBV11-2|NA|once
TGTGCCAGCAGCTTAGATCAGACAAGTCAAGTCTTC
CASSLDQTSQVF
>TRBJ1-2|16|TRBV2|NA|NA
TGTGCCAGCAGGCACCTAGAGGCGGCACCGAACTATGGCTACACCTTC
CASRHLEAAPNYGYTF
>TRBJ2-7|16|TRBV29-1|TRBD1|NA
TGCAGCGTTGAACCCCAGGCGGGGACAGGGGCCTACGAGCAGTACTTC
CSVEPQAGTGAYEQYF
>TRBJ1-1|12|TRBV7-9|NA|NA
TGTGCCAGCAGCTCAATGAACACTGAAGCTTTCTTT
CASSSMNTEAFF
>TRBJ1-3|15|TRBV7-2|NA|NA
TGTGCCAGCAGCCCCGGAACAGGTGGGAAAAACACCATATATTTT
CASSPGTGGKNTIYF
>TRBJ2-1|14|TRBV5-1|NA|NA
TGCGCCAGCAGGGAGCACCCCTCCTACAATGAGCAGTTCTTC
CASREHPSYNEQFF
>TRBJ2-7|14|TRBV6-5|TRBD1|NA
TGTGCCAGCAGTTACTTGACAGGGACCTACGAGCAGTACTTC
CASSYLTGTYEQYF
>TRBJ2-1|18|TRBV9|TRBD2|NA
TGTGCCAGCAGCGTAGCCCAGCCCTCTAGCGGTATATACAATGAGCAGTTCTTC
CASSVAQPSSGIYNEQFF